The 10 T cell receptor beta chains below were found in one sample sequenced in a study of shared clonotypes between healthy human individuals. Naivety among CD8 cells was defined by CD45RO negativity and positive CCR7 selection, thereby excluding terminally differentiated effector memory CD45RA+ cells. Generated by immunoSEQ multiplex PCR, the TCRdb table keeps only in-frame clones and is missing some. The repertoire consists of about 2 million clones, with over 85% occurring once and the leading ten covering 0.85% to 1.2%. Sequencing input: naive CD8+ T cells sorted from blood. These receptors were collected from a man younger than 35 in good health.

V gene TRBV6-1 combines with J gene TRBJ2-7, with 8 bases matching TRBD1. The V gene end was trimmed by 3 bases and the J gene end by 2 bases; junction bases not matched to a gene: 3. The CDR3 has 14 amino acids. CDR1 is MNHNS, CDR2 SASEGT, per germline. CDR3 protein: CASSDTGGTYEQYF. The DNA for the CDR3 is TGTGCCAGCAGTGACACAGGGGGGACCTACGAGCAGTACTTC.

V gene TRBV28 combines with J gene TRBJ2-7, with D perhaps TRBD2 (5 bases). Between the trimmed V and J ends, which lost 2 bases and 0 bases, there was a span of 11 bases. Germline CDR1 reads MDHEN; CDR2 reads SYDVKM. The CDR3 loop spans 15 amino acids. CDR3 protein: CASSLEGYFSYEQYF. In DNA, the CDR3 is TGTGCCAGCAGTTTAGAGGGATACTTCTCCTACGAGCAGTACTTC.

The rearrangement uses TRBV19 and TRBJ2-1; 7 bases are shared with TRBD1. The germline V gene encodes CDR1 LNHDA and CDR2 SQIVND (reference sequence). There are 13 residues in the CDR3. V dropped 5 bases and J dropped 6; count of bases not matched to a gene: 4. The CDR3 sequence is CASSGSGGNEQFF. In DNA, the CDR3 is TGTGCCAGTAGTGGTTCAGGGGGCAATGAGCAGTTCTTC. The variable domain in full, completed from reference TRBV19 and TRBJ2-1, reads DGGITQSPKYLFRKEGQNVTLSCEQNLNHDAMYWYRQDPGQGLRLIYYSQIVNDFQKGDIAEGYSVSREKKESFPLTVTSAQKNPTAFYLCASSGSGGNEQFFGPGTRLTVL.

The chain recombines TRBV4-1 with TRBJ1-1; D not resolved. V lost 0 bases and J lost 5, with 7 bases in between. The germline CDR1 and CDR2 sequences are MGHRA and YSYEKL. The length of the CDR3 is 13 residues. Written as DNA, the CDR3 is TGCGCCAGCAGCCAAGAAGGGCAGACTGAAGCTTTCTTT. It encodes CASSQEGQTEAFF.

The chain links TRBV6-6 to TRBJ1-2, with a possible D match to TRBD1 (5 bases). Germline V gene sequence: CDR1 MNHNY, CDR2 SVGAGI (reference sequence). The germline V and J ends were trimmed by 7 bases and 8 bases, with 17 bases remaining between them. The CDR3 is made up of 13 amino acids. The CDR3 sequence: CASTSSPGFGYTF. The CDR3 bases are TGTGCCAGCACCTCCTCGCCAGGGTTCGGCTACACCTTC.

The rearrangement uses TRBV5-1 and TRBJ2-7; 9 nucleotides agree with TRBD2. The V segment lost 5 bases and the J segment 7 bases; nucleotides outside the gene matches: 7. This CDR3 has 13 amino acids. Germline CDR1 is SGHRS and CDR2 is YFSETQ. The CDR3 is CASSSGSALEQYF. The DNA of the CDR3 is TGCGCCAGCAGTAGCGGGAGCGCCTTAGAGCAGTACTTC.

In this sample, this clone turned up once. The J gene is TRBJ2-1, the V gene TRBV29-1, with a tentative D call TRBD2 (6 bases). The CDR3 is 16 residues long. V lost 1 base, J lost 1 base, and 14 bases lay in between. Germline V lookup: CDR1 SQVTM, CDR2 ANQGSEA. DNA for the CDR3: TGCAGCGTTGAAGGTGGCAGCGGGTTATCCTACAATGAGCAGTTCTTC. It encodes CSVEGGSGLSYNEQFF.

The rearrangement links TRBV14 to TRBJ2-3, with 9 bases fitting TRBD2. With 1 base clipped from V and 2 bases from J, the junction kept 7 bases outside the gene matches. The CDR3 spans 17 residues. From germline, CDR1 is SGHDN and CDR2 FVKESK. CDR3 protein: CASSQGLAGWNTDTQYF. In nucleotides, the CDR3 is TGTGCCAGCAGCCAAGGCCTAGCGGGGTGGAACACAGATACGCAGTATTTT.

V and J are TRBV29-1 and TRBJ2-3, with TRBD1 identical over 8 bases. Germline lookup yields CDR1 SQVTM and CDR2 ANQGSEA. The CDR3 sequence is 14 residues long. The junction had 8 bases not matched to a gene; V was cut back by 7 bases and J by 2 bases. The CDR3 loop is CSGPGQDDTDTQYF. The CDR3 DNA follows: TGCAGCGGCCCGGGACAGGATGACACAGATACGCAGTATTTT.

The CDR3 reads CASTEGQGLNSPLHF. In DNA, the CDR3 is TGTGCCAGCACCGAGGGACAGGGCCTTAATTCACCCCTCCACTTT. This chain connects TRBV18 to TRBJ1-6, with TRBD1 matching 9 bases. Germline lookup yields CDR1 KGHSH and CDR2 LQKENI. Losses at the gene ends were 8 bases for V and 6 bases for J; bases not matched to a gene: 8. This CDR3 region has 15 residues.